This T cell receptor (beta chain) was profiled in a study of technical replicates of blood from several donors. Assay used: immunoSEQ multiplex PCR; TCRdb lists only in-frame clones, some missing. The sample records more than 75,000 clones, approximately 86% being singletons. This clone was counted a single time. Germline-derived CDR1 and CDR2 are MRHNA and SNTAGT. Trimming took 8 bases from V and 4 from J; bases not matched to a gene: 14. There are 17 residues in the CDR3. This rearrangement joins TRBV6-4 to TRBJ2-1; 10 nucleotides match TRBD2. The clonotype originates from a human donor in good health. Some clones in this sample may be carry-over from other donors' samples. What was sequenced was PBMCs. Here the CDR3 reads CASPGTSDDELYNEQFF. In nucleotides, the CDR3 is TGTGCCAGCCCGGGGACTAGCGACGACGAGTTATACAATGAGCAGTTCTTC.